This TCR beta chain was observed in a study of blood T cell repertoires in COVID-19. For the study at large: Sample material is recorded as cDNA or gDNA derived from T cells, B-cell-depleted T cells, or PBMCs.

Clinical histories supplied by participants themselves formed the basis of cohort assignment. Source study methods: Amplification from reference gene primers served as the basis for estimated nucleated cell counts. TCRdb keeps only in-frame clones here, not all; method: immunoSEQ multiplex PCR. V, J and clone size are those of that table, while D and trimming were read from the DNA. This sample has about 280,000 clones, with approximately 88% found just once. From germline, CDR1 is SGHRS and CDR2 YFSETQ. Trimming removed 0 bases at V and 9 bases at J, with 4 bases between. The CDR3 sequence is 12 residues long.

The TCR sequence derives from a woman aged 40 to 50 who had recovered from COVID-19. The chain combines TRBV5-1 with TRBJ1-6, with D unclear. The source material was PBMCs or T cells enriched from blood (not recorded which). This CDR3 reads CASSLASSPLHF. In DNA form, the CDR3 reads TGCGCCAGCAGCTTGGCCAGTTCACCCCTCCACTTT.